Described below is a single T cell receptor beta chain sequence and its context. Its antigen is as yet unknown. This sample is part of a study of T cells after yellow fever vaccination. Study-wide results and limits: Some clonotypes, a small share, were shared between CD4 and CD8 compartments.

This CDR3 is built from 16 residues. The V gene's germline CDR1 is SEHNR and CDR2 FQNEAQ (reference sequence). Trimming at V came to 6 bases and at J to 0 bases, leaving 7 bases not matched to a gene. A 5'RACE template-switching step, the method used to make TCR cDNA, added a universal primer site and UMIs. TCRdb re-called the 5' RACE reads with MiXCR, one entry per CDR3 protein. The sample lists a few hundred thousand distinct CDR3 sequences, about 17% occurring once. The chain links TRBV7-9 to TRBJ2-1, with 8 positions matching TRBD2. The receptor's source is a man younger than 30 who received the YFV17D yellow fever vaccine. The sequencing here drew on PBMCs, taken before the yellow fever booster vaccination. As DNA, the CDR3 is TGTGCCAGCAGGCCCGACCTAGCGGGCTCCTACAATGAGCAGTTCTTC. It yields the protein CASRPDLAGSYNEQFF. Variable domain in full (rest from reference TRBV7-9 and TRBJ2-1): DTGVSQNPRHKITKRGQNVTFRCDPISEHNRLYWYRQTLGQGPEFLTYFQNEAQLEKSRLLSDRFSAERPKGSFSTLEIQRTEQGDSAMYLCASRPDLAGSYNEQFFGPGTRLTVL.